The rows below give T cell receptor beta chains drawn from one sample of a study of CD8+CD57+ T cells in acquired aplastic anemia. TCRdb re-called the reads with MiXCR, one entry per CDR3 protein. The sample records about 64,000 distinct CDR3 sequences, less than 65% being singletons. Input material: sorted CD4+, CD8+, or CD8+CD57+ T cells (not recorded which) from PBMCs. The receptor set was obtained from a human donor in good health, serving as a control. Each CDR3 is given with its conserved first and last residue. D genes are given only for firm matches. Clone size appears in some rows only: once, few, many, or a class for an expanded clone.

D,size,V,J,DNA,CDR3
TRBD2,many,TRBV9,TRBJ2-5,TGTGCCAGCAGCGTAGATGGTACTAGCGGACTAAGAGAGACCCAGTACTTC,CASSVDGTSGLRETQYF
-,-,TRBV10-3,TRBJ1-1,TGTGCCATCAGAACGGTGACAGCTCACGACGAAGCTTTCTTT,CAIRTVTAHDEAFF
-,-,TRBV2,TRBJ1-5,TGTGCCAGCAATTTTCAGCCCCAGCATTTT,CASNFQPQHF
-,-,TRBV7-6,TRBJ2-4,TGTGCCAGCAGCCCAAAGGCGCAAATAGCCAAAAACATTCAGTACTTC,CASSPKAQIAKNIQYF
TRBD2,-,TRBV7-8,TRBJ2-5,TGTGCCAGCAGCTTGACCATGGAGCGGGGCCAAGAGACCCAGTACTTC,CASSLTMERGQETQYF
-,-,TRBV11-1,TRBJ1-6,TGTGCCAGCAGCTTTCGGCAGGCTTATAATTCACCCCTCCACTTT,CASSFRQAYNSPLHF
-,many,TRBV4-1,TRBJ2-1,TGCGCCAGCAGCCAAGATCCCGGACAGCCTTACAATGAGCAGTTCTTC,CASSQDPGQPYNEQFF
TRBD2,many,TRBV7-2,TRBJ2-3,TGTGCCAGCAGCTTAGTAGTGACTAGCGGAGATACGCAGTATTTT,CASSLVVTSGDTQYF
TRBD1,-,TRBV19,TRBJ2-3,TGTGCCAGTAGTTCCGGGACAGGGGCCACAGATACGCAGTATTTT,CASSSGTGATDTQYF
TRBD1,-,TRBV19,TRBJ2-5,TGTGCCAGTAGTATTTCTTGGGGGACAGGGACCCAGTACTTC,CASSISWGTGTQYF
TRBD1,many,TRBV6-1,TRBJ2-7,TGTGCCAGCAGGTCGGGACAGGCTTCCTACGAGCAGTACTTC,CASRSGQASYEQYF
-,-,TRBV20-1,TRBJ1-3,TGCAGTGCTAGTGCTAACAGGGAGCCGTCTGGAAACACCATATATTTT,CSASANREPSGNTIYF
-,-,TRBV25-1,TRBJ2-2,TGTGCCTGCAGTGCTGTTACCACCGGGGAGCTGTTTTTT,CACSAVTTGELFF
-,once,TRBV19,TRBJ1-2,TGTGCCAGTAGTACCCGTTATAGTTCCGCGAACTATGGCTACACCTTC,CASSTRYSSANYGYTF
TRBD2,many,TRBV19,TRBJ2-5,TGTGCCAGTAGTATTCAGGGGACTAGCGGGACCCAAGAGACCCAGTACTTC,CASSIQGTSGTQETQYF
-,once,TRBV2,TRBJ1-1,TGTGCCAGCAGGGGGACTTTGGGTATGAACACTGAAGCTTTCTTT,CASRGTLGMNTEAFF
-,once,TRBV10-3,TRBJ1-2,TGTGCCATCAGTGAGAGAGGGGGCTATGGCTACACCTTC,CAISERGGYGYTF
-,many,TRBV28,TRBJ2-5,TGTGCCAGCAGCAACTACAGGGGGGGGGAGACCCAGTACTTC,CASSNYRGGETQYF
TRBD2,many,TRBV11-3,TRBJ2-2,TGTGCCAGCAGCCCGGGACTAGCGGGAGTTCCCGGGGAGCTGTTTTTT,CASSPGLAGVPGELFF
-,many,TRBV11-2,TRBJ2-7,TGTGCCAGCAGCCCGCTGGACCCCCGGCCCTACGAGCAGTACTTC,CASSPLDPRPYEQYF
TRBD2,many,TRBV24-1,TRBJ2-1,TGTGCCACCAGTGCCCCACGGGGGGTTAACAATGAGCAGTTCTTC,CATSAPRGVNNEQFF
-,-,TRBV19,TRBJ2-1,TGTGCCAGTAGTATGATGGGCTTGTTATACAATGAGCAGTTCTTC,CASSMMGLLYNEQFF
-,medium-sized,TRBV7-2,TRBJ1-6,TGTGCCAGCAGCTTGGGCGGAGAGGGTTCACCCCTCCACTTT,CASSLGGEGSPLHF
TRBD1,-,TRBV19,TRBJ1-2,TGTGCCAGTAGTATAGGGACAGGGAACTATGGCTACACCTTC,CASSIGTGNYGYTF
TRBD1,-,TRBV29-1,TRBJ1-1,TGCAGCGTTGAAGATCGGGGACAGGTTAACACTGAAGCTTTCTTT,CSVEDRGQVNTEAFF
TRBD2,-,TRBV7-2,TRBJ2-2,TGTGCCAGCAGCGAGACTAGCGGACTCACCGGGGAGCTGTTTTTT,CASSETSGLTGELFF
TRBD1,-,TRBV9,TRBJ1-1,TGTGCCAGCAGCGTAGATCCTGGACAGGGGCCTGAAGCTTTCTTT,CASSVDPGQGPEAFF
-,once,TRBV29-1,TRBJ1-6,TGCAGCGTTGAGGGGTTTAATTCACCCCTCCACTTT,CSVEGFNSPLHF
-,many,TRBV28,TRBJ2-1,TGTGCCAGCAGCAACAGGGCGCTATCCTACAATGAGCAGTTCTTC,CASSNRALSYNEQFF